Following are 14 T cell receptor beta chains from one sample sequenced in a study of identical twins. A single record per CDR3 protein comes from TCRdb applying MiXCR to the 5' RACE reads. The sample has around 1.7 million distinct CDR3 sequences, around a third seen once. The material sequenced was cord blood. Receptors originate from a newborn girl in good health.

The sample holds a few counts of this clonotype. This chain uses TRBV7-9 with TRBJ2-3; D unresolved. CDR1 and CDR2 from the germline V gene are SEHNR and FQNEAQ (reference sequence). Trimming took off 5 bases at V and 3 bases at J, with 15 bases between the two ends. The CDR3 is made up of 15 amino acids. The DNA of the CDR3 is TGTGCCAGCAGCCCCCCAAATGGGGTTACAGATACGCAGTATTTT. This gives the protein CASSPPNGVTDTQYF.

This clonotype appeared a few times. The chain is built from TRBV5-1 and TRBJ2-7; D is possibly TRBD1 (6 bases). V lost 0 bases to trimming and J lost 0 bases, with 13 bases between them. The length of the CDR3 is 16 residues. Germline lookup yields CDR1 SGHRS and CDR2 YFSETQ. CDR3 amino acids: CASSLDRVRSSYEQYF. DNA for the CDR3: TGCGCCAGCAGCTTGGACAGGGTAAGGAGCTCCTACGAGCAGTACTTC.

Turning to this clonotype: No conserved phenylalanine or tryptophan ends this CDR3, so it is likely a read error. The CDR3 coding sequence is TGTGCCAGCAGCTTAGGAGGCGGGGTTGACCAAGAGACCCAGTACTGC. Amino acids: CASSLGGGVDQETQYC. The chain carries TRBV11-2 and TRBJ2-5, with D possibly TRBD2 on 6 matching bases. V was cut by 1 base and J by 0 bases, with 12 bases left in between. This CDR3 contains 16 residues. Germline V gene sequence: CDR1 SGHAT, CDR2 FQNNGV.

The chain joins TRBV5-1 to TRBJ2-5; a possible D gene is TRBD1 (5 bases). V shed 0 bases and J shed 11 bases, with 29 bases lying between them. Per germline, CDR1 SGHRS and CDR2 YFSETQ. The CDR3 is 18 amino acids. CDR3 coding DNA: TGCGCCAGCAGCTTGGAGGCTAGGCAGGGCTACCTGGGCAATGAGCAGTACTTC. This sequence encodes CASSLEARQGYLGNEQYF.

The J gene is TRBJ1-1, the V gene TRBV7-2; D may be TRBD1 (6 bases). The CDR3 extends over 13 amino acids. Deletions cut 5 bases from V and 4 bases from J, with 11 bases between. Germline assignment: CDR1 SGHTA and CDR2 FQGNSA. The DNA of the CDR3 is TGTGCCAGCAGCGTATTAGGGGGCACTGAAGCTTTCTTT. Protein sequence: CASSVLGGTEAFF.

V and J are TRBV2 and TRBJ2-7; tentatively, D is TRBD1 (5 bases). The CDR3 has 14 amino acids. From germline, CDR1 is SNHLY and CDR2 FYNNEI. Trimming pared 6 bases from V and 4 bases from J, leaving 16 bases between. The CDR3 loop reads CASSATDSSYEQYF. The CDR3 DNA sequence: TGTGCCAGCAGCGCAACCGACAGTTCTTACGAGCAGTACTTC.

This chain uses TRBV18 with TRBJ2-5; 9 nucleotides match TRBD2. The end of the DNA aligns better with TRBJ2-1, so the J call may be wrong. This CDR3 has 15 residues. Germline V CDR1 and CDR2: KGHSH, LQKENI. The CDR3 DNA is TGTGCCAGCTCACCACTAGCGGGGGAACAAGAGACCCAGTTCTTC. This encodes CASSPLAGEQETQFF.

This chain joins TRBV6-5 and TRBJ2-1, with 8 nucleotides matching TRBD1. This CDR3 comprises 15 residues. CDR1 and CDR2 (germline): MNHEY, SVGAGI. With 5 bases clipped from V and 2 bases from J, the junction kept 5 bases outside the gene matches. CDR3 sequence: CASSHRGQAYNEQFF. CDR3 DNA sequence: TGTGCCAGCAGTCACAGGGGACAGGCCTACAATGAGCAGTTCTTC.

The chain employs TRBV29-1 and TRBJ2-7; the match to TRBD2 covers 11 bases. CDR3 length equals 12 residues. Germline V lookup: CDR1 SQVTM, CDR2 ANQGSEA. V shed 5 bases and J 7 bases; nucleotides not matched to a gene: 4. Here the CDR3 DNA reads TGCAGCGTTCTAGCGGGGGGCAATGAGCAGTACTTC. It translates to CSVLAGGNEQYF.

The chain employs TRBV27 and TRBJ2-5; perhaps TRBD2 as D (5 bases). Germline loops: CDR1 MNHEY, CDR2 SMNVEV (reference sequence). Trimming pared 1 base from V and 11 bases from J, leaving 29 bases between. This CDR3 is 18 amino acids long. CDR3 region: CASSLLSRKRLGGNEQYF. In DNA, the CDR3 is TGTGCCAGCAGTTTATTGTCCCGAAAGCGGCTGGGTGGCAATGAGCAGTACTTC.

The rearrangement joins TRBV5-1 to TRBJ2-3; weak D call: TRBD1 (6 bases). The germline CDR1 and CDR2 sequences are SGHRS and YFSETQ. This CDR3 comprises 19 residues. V was clipped by 2 bases and J by 0 bases, with 22 bases between them. CDR3 sequence (DNA): TGCGCCAGCAGCTTACGAGGGACAACCGAGCTAAAGAGCACAGATACGCAGTATTTT. Protein: CASSLRGTTELKSTDTQYF.

This clonotype was observed a few times. The rearrangement links TRBV10-3 to TRBJ2-7, with TRBD2 matching 8 bases. The CDR3 runs to 15 residues. J was trimmed by 0 bases and V by 6 bases; bases with no gene match: 7. CDR1 is ENHRY, CDR2 SYGVKD, per germline. CDR3 bases: TGTGCCATCAGCGTGCGGGGGGCCACCTCCTACGAGCAGTACTTC. Translating gives CAISVRGATSYEQYF.

This clonotype was counted between two and nine times. The V gene is TRBV7-2, the J gene TRBJ2-7; no clear D gene. This CDR3 is built from 12 residues. The ends were cut back, 5 bases at V and 2 bases at J, with 7 bases in the middle. Germline values: CDR1 SGHTA, CDR2 FQGNSA. In nucleotides, the CDR3 is TGTGCCAGCAGCGCGGTACCCTACGAGCAGTACTTC. Protein product: CASSAVPYEQYF.

V is TRBV24-1 and J is TRBJ2-7; D not certain. The V gene lost 5 bases and the J gene lost 7 bases, with 14 bases spanning the gap. The CDR3 totals 13 residues. The germline V gene has CDR1 KGHDR and CDR2 SFDVKD. The CDR3 DNA reads TGTGCCACCAGTGCTCGGTCCTACAATGAGCAGTACTTC. Translating gives CATSARSYNEQYF.